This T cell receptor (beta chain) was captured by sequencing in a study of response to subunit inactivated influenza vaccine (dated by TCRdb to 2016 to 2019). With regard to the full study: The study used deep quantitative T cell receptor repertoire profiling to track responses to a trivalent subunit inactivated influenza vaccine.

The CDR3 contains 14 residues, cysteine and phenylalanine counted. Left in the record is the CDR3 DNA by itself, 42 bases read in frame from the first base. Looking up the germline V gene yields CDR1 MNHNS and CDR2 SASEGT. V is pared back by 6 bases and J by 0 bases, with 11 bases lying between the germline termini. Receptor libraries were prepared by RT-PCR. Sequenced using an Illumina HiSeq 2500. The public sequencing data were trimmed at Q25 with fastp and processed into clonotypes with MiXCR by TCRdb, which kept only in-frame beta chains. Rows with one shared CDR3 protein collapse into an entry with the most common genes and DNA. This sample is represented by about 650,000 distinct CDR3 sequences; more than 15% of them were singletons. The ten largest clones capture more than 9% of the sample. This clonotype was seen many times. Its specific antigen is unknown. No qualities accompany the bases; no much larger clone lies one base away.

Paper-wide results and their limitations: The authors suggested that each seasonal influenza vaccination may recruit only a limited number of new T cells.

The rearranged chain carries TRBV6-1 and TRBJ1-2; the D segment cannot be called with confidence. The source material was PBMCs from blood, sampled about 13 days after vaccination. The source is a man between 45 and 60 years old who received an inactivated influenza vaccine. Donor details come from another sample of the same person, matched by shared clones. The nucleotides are TGTGCCAGCAGCCCCGGGAGATCTAACTATGGCTACACCTTC. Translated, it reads CASSPGRSNYGYTF.